A selection of T cell receptor beta chains follows, all from one sample in a study of CXCR3-negative and CXCR3-positive naive CD8 T cells. TCRdb reprocessed the 5' RACE reads and stores each CDR3 protein as one record, lacking DNA. In all, the sample yields around 81,000 distinct CDR3 sequences. Sample: naive CXCR3- CD8+ T cells from blood. The source is a human donor in good health. Some clones in this sample may be carry-over from other donors' samples. The CDR3 runs from the conserved cysteine through the conserved F or W. Each record gives: V gene, J gene, clone size, CDR3 protein. Size values are once, few and many counts, or a class for expanded clones, and some rows have none.

>TRBV28|TRBJ1-6|-
CASSLQGDFSPLHF
>TRBV29-1|TRBJ2-5|-
CSVAPPGGRYETQYF
>TRBV7-2|TRBJ2-2|-
CASSLVGSGVGELFF
>TRBV14|TRBJ2-1|-
CASSLRTGTRTYNEQFF
>TRBV23-1|TRBJ2-3|-
CASSDRGHTDTQYF
>TRBV14|TRBJ2-7|-
CASSQGTGPSYEQYF
>TRBV7-3|TRBJ2-2|-
CASRLSTGELFF
>TRBV5-1|TRBJ2-1|-
CASSPGAGRYHTLPDNEQFF
>TRBV29-1|TRBJ2-7|-
CSVEGVWSSGSYEQYF
>TRBV7-3|TRBJ1-1|-
CASSLSITVNTEAFF
>TRBV6-5|TRBJ2-1|-
CASTNGYNEQFF
>TRBV9|TRBJ2-1|-
CASSVGLAGAYNEQFF
>TRBV7-3|TRBJ2-3|-
CASSSAGMGTDTQYF
>TRBV7-4|TRBJ2-3|-
CASSFRDRGMAGPTDTQYF
>TRBV20-1|TRBJ2-1|-
CSAVLATHYNEQFF
>TRBV29-1|TRBJ2-1|-
CSVEDHEMGGRPTNEQFF
>TRBV20-1|TRBJ2-5|-
CSARTAGGYQETQYF
>TRBV20-1|TRBJ2-7|-
CSADGTIGGYPYEQYF
>TRBV7-6|TRBJ2-2|-
CASSLVVGGALITGELFF
>TRBV11-1|TRBJ2-1|-
CASTLAGDGNEQFF
>TRBV29-1|TRBJ1-1|medium-sized
CSVDWDTEAFF
>TRBV5-4|TRBJ2-5|-
CASSLKGSGYNKETQYF
>TRBV7-9|TRBJ2-1|-
CASNTIEDRIYNEQFF
>TRBV20-1|TRBJ2-7|-
CSAEMSGSSKSSYEQYF
>TRBV20-1|TRBJ1-1|-
CSAAGGGDTEAFF
>TRBV28|TRBJ2-7|-
CASTGRTSYEQYF